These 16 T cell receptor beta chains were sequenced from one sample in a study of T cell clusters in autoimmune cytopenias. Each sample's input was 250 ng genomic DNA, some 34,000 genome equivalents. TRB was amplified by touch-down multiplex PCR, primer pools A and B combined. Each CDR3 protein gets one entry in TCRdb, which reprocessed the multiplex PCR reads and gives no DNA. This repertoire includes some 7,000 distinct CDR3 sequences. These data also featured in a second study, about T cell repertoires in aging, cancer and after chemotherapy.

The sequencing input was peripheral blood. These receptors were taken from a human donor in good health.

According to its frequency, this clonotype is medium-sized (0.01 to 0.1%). The CDR3 spells CASRQGGIVTQYF. The rearrangement joins TRBV6-5 to TRBJ2-5; no DNA is available, so the TRBD1 call from TCRdb remains unchecked. The CDR3 is 13 residues long. Germline assignment: CDR1 MNHEY and CDR2 SVGAGI.

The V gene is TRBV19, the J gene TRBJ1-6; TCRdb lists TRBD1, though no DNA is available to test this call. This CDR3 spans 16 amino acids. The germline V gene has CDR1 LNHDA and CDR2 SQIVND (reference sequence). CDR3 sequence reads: CASRDTQVFANSPLHF.

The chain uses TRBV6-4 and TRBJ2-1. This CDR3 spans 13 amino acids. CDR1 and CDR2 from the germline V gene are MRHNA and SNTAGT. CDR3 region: CASETGSYNEQFF.

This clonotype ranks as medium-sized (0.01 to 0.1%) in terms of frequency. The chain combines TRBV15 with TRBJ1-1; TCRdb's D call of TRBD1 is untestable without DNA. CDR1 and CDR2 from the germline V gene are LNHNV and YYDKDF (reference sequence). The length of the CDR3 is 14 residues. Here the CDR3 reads CATSRGQGATEAFF.

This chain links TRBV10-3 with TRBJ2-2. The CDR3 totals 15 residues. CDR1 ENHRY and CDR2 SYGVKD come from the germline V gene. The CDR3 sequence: CAISESTAGPGELFF.

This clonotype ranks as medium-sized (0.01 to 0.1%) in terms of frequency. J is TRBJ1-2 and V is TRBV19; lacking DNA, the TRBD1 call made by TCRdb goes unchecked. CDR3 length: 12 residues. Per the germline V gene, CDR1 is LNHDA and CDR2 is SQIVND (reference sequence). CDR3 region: CASRPDRAGYTF. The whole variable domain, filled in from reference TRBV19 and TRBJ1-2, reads DGGITQSPKYLFRKEGQNVTLSCEQNLNHDAMYWYRQDPGQGLRLIYYSQIVNDFQKGDIAEGYSVSREKKESFPLTVTSAQKNPTAFYLCASRPDRAGYTFGSGTRLTVV.

CDR3 residues: CASRRGMEGGELFF. This chain joins TRBV6-5 and TRBJ2-2; TCRdb selects TRBD2, and the lack of DNA leaves this call unchecked. The CDR3 loop spans 14 amino acids. Germline CDR1 and CDR2: MNHEY and SVGAGI.

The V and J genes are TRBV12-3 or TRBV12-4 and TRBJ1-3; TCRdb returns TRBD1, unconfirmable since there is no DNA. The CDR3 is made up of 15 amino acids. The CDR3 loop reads CASSWDGTSGNTIYF.

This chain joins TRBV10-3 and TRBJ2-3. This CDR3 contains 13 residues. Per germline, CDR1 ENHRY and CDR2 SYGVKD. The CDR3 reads CAISETSTDTQYF.

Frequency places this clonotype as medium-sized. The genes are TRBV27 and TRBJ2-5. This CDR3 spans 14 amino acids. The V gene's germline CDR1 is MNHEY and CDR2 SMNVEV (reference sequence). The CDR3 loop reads CASSRAGDQETQYF.

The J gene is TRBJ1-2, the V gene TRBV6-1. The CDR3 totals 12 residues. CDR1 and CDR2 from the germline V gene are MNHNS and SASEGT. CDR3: CATGEGVYGYTF.

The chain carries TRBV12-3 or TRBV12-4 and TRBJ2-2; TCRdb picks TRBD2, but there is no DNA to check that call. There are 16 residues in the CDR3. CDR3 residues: CASSLGTSGGTGELFF.

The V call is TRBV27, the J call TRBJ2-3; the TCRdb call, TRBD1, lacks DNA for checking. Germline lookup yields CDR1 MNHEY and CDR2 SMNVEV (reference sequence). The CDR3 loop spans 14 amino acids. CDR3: CASRRDINTDTQYF.

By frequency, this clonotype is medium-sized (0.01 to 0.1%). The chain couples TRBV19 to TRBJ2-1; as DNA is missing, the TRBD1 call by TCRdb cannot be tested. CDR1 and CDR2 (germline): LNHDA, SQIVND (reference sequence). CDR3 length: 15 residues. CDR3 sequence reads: CASSTLGQGYNEQFF.

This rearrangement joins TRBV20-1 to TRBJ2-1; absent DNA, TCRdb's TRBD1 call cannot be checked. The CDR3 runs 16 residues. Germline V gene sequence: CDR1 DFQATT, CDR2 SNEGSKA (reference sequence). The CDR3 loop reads CSARDGDRVDYNEQFF.

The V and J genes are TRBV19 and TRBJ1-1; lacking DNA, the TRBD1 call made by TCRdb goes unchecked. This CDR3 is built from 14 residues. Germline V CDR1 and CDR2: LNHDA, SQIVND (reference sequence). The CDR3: CASRLNQGTGEAFF.